These 23 T cell receptor beta chains were sequenced from one sample in a study of blood T cells in healthy people across ages. A second PCR of 7 to 11 cycles used a sample-barcoded 5' primer and a J-beta primer mix. TCRdb re-derived calls from the 5' RACE reads in MiXCR, one entry per CDR3 protein. The table records over 1,500,000 distinct CDR3 sequences, roughly 49% of them present only once. Sequencing was done on a sample of blood. The receptors stem from a woman aged 40 to 50 in good health.

The gene calls are TRBV7-2 and TRBJ1-6; no reliable D call. CDR3 size: 15 residues. Germline CDR1 and CDR2: SGHTA and FQGNSA. Trimming removed 6 bases at V and 0 bases at J, with 9 bases between. This chain's CDR3 is CASRSLSSYNSPLHF. Written as DNA, the CDR3 is TGTGCCAGCAGGTCGTTGAGCTCCTATAATTCACCCCTCCACTTT.

The J gene is TRBJ2-1, the V gene TRBV12-5; possibly TRBD1 for D (6 bases). V lost 6 bases and J 0 bases, leaving 12 bases between the germline ends. The CDR3 spans 15 residues. Germline CDR1 is LGHNT and CDR2 is FRNRAP. CDR3 sequence: CASGNDRSSYNEQFF. The CDR3 DNA reads TGTGCTAGTGGCAATGACAGGAGCTCCTACAATGAGCAGTTCTTC. Full variable domain (outside the CDR3, taken from reference TRBV12-5 and TRBJ2-1): DARVTQTPRHKVTEMGQEVTMRCQPILGHNTVFWYRQTMMQGLELLAYFRNRAPLDDSGMPKDRFSAEMPDATLATLKIQPSEPRDSAVYFCASGNDRSSYNEQFFGPGTRLTVL.

The sample holds one count of this clonotype. V is TRBV10-2 and J is TRBJ1-2; weak D call: TRBD1 (6 bases). CDR1 is WSHSY, CDR2 SAAADI, per germline. The CDR3 spans 17 residues. Trimming stripped 0 bases from V and 0 bases from J, with 14 bases between. CDR3 sequence: CASSESGRGATNYGYTF. CDR3 bases: TGCGCCAGCAGTGAGTCGGGCCGGGGGGCCACTAACTATGGCTACACCTTC.

This clonotype was seen once. The V call is TRBV6-2 or TRBV6-3, the J call TRBJ2-5; TRBD1 is a possible D gene (5 bases). CDR1 and CDR2 from the germline V gene are MNHEY and SVGEGT. The CDR3 is made up of 16 amino acids. V was clipped by 7 bases and J by 5 bases, with 23 bases between them. The CDR3 loop is CASTYDGDSQMETQYF. The DNA of the CDR3 is TGTGCCAGCACCTATGATGGAGACAGTCAGATGGAGACCCAGTACTTC.

This clonotype was detected only a few times. The CDR3 DNA is TGTGCCAGCACTGATTGGAGCGTCTCTGGGGCCAACGTCCTGACTTTC. Amino acids: CASTDWSVSGANVLTF. The rearrangement links TRBV28 to TRBJ2-6; D unresolved. Trimming cost V 7 bases and J 0 bases, with 13 bases left between them. Germline CDR1 and CDR2: MDHEN and SYDVKM. This CDR3 comprises 16 residues.

J is TRBJ2-6 and V is TRBV7-6; D gene unclear. V dropped 2 bases and J dropped 0 bases, with 11 bases sitting between them. Per the germline V gene, CDR1 is SGHVS and CDR2 is FNYEAQ. This CDR3 comprises 17 residues. The CDR3 bases are TGTGCCAGCAGCTTAAACGTGGCCATCTCTGGGGCCAACGTCCTGACTTTC. Its protein is CASSLNVAISGANVLTF.

This clonotype was counted a few times. This CDR3 is CASTNPGGYEQFF. In nucleotides, the CDR3 is TGTGCCAGCACCAATCCAGGGGGCTATGAGCAGTTCTTC. This sequence joins TRBV6-1 and TRBJ2-1; 8 bases fit TRBD1. The CDR3 is made up of 13 amino acids. V was pared by 7 bases and J by 8 bases, with 7 bases of the junction left unmatched. Germline CDR1 MNHNS, CDR2 SASEGT.

This clonotype was seen a few times. The chain links TRBV3-1 to TRBJ2-7, with 9 bases identical to TRBD2. Germline values: CDR1 LGHDT, CDR2 YNNKEL (reference sequence). V was pared by 8 bases and J by 2 bases, with 7 bases of the junction left unmatched. The CDR3 has 14 residues. The CDR3 DNA sequence: TGTGCCAGCCGACCGGCTAGCGGGACCTACGAGCAGTACTTC. It specifies CASRPASGTYEQYF.

This clonotype appeared a few times. This chain uses TRBV3-1 with TRBJ2-3, with 7 positions matching TRBD1. V was clipped by 6 bases and J by 2 bases; unmatched bases: 2. Germline CDR1 reads LGHDT; CDR2 reads YNNKEL (reference sequence). The CDR3 is 13 amino acids. CDR3 DNA sequence: TGTGCCAGCAGACAGGGGAACACAGATACGCAGTATTTT. Its translation is CASRQGNTDTQYF.

The chain carries TRBV20-1 and TRBJ1-6, with D possibly matching TRBD1 (5 bases). The CDR3 length is 13 residues. Trimming took off 3 bases at V and 8 bases at J, with 11 bases between the two ends. Germline-derived CDR1 and CDR2 are DFQATT and SNEGSKA (reference sequence). In nucleotides, the CDR3 is TGCAGTGCTAGTGACCGGGGGGATTCACCCCTCCACTTT. This gives the protein CSASDRGDSPLHF.

The rearrangement uses TRBV5-6 and TRBJ1-2, with a possible D match to TRBD1 (5 bases). The CDR3 is 15 amino acids. Trimming shortened V by 0 bases and J by 6 bases, and 15 bases separated the two germline ends. The germline V gene encodes CDR1 SGHDT and CDR2 YYEEEE. DNA for the CDR3: TGTGCCAGCAGCTTGGGACTAGACAGTCTCAATGGCTACACCTTC. Protein sequence: CASSLGLDSLNGYTF. Full variable domain (remainder filled in from reference TRBV5-6 and TRBJ1-2): DAGVTQSPTHLIKTRGQQVTLRCSPKSGHDTVSWYQQALGQGPQFIFQYYEEEERQRGNFPDRFSGHQFPNYSSELNVNALLLGDSALYLCASSLGLDSLNGYTFGSGTRLTVV.

This clonotype was counted only a few times. Germline is not matched at one junction end, which may reflect a read error. V usage is TRBV7-2 and J usage is TRBJ1-4; D possibly corresponds to TRBD1 (6 bases). The CDR3 runs 13 residues. Germline V gives CDR1 SGHTA, CDR2 FQGNSA. The CDR3 loop reads CASSLGGSEKLFF. In DNA form, the CDR3 reads TGTGCCAGCAGTTTAGGGGGGAGTGAAAAACTGTTTTTT.

This clonotype was counted a few times. The chain links TRBV7-2 to TRBJ2-5; D unclear. Trimming removed 1 base at V and 4 bases at J, with 16 bases between. Looked up from germline, CDR1 is SGHTA and CDR2 is FQGNSA. This CDR3 region has 16 residues. The CDR3, as DNA: TGTGCCAGCAGCTTAGGGGGAACACCGGGTGGAGAGACCCAGTACTTC. Translating gives CASSLGGTPGGETQYF.

CDR3 DNA sequence: TGTGCCAGCAGCTTAGCGAAATTTGCCGGGACTAGCGGGGGGTCAGAGACCCAGTACTTC. It translates to CASSLAKFAGTSGGSETQYF. The V and J genes are TRBV7-2 and TRBJ2-5; 15 bases are shared with TRBD2. The CDR3 consists of 20 residues. Germline V gene sequence: CDR1 SGHTA, CDR2 FQGNSA. J was trimmed by 4 bases and V by 0 bases; bases with no gene match: 12.

This clonotype was counted once. The chain couples TRBV18 to TRBJ2-1; no clear D gene. V was cut by 0 bases and J by 6 bases, with 6 bases left in between. The CDR3 has 13 amino acids. Germline values: CDR1 KGHSH, CDR2 LQKENI. The CDR3 region has the DNA TGTGCCAGCTCACCACCTATAGTCAATGAGCAGTTCTTC. Protein sequence: CASSPPIVNEQFF.

This clonotype was found a few times. The chain employs TRBV6-2 or TRBV6-3 and TRBJ1-2; a weak D match, TRBD1 (5 bases). Germline lookup yields CDR1 MNHEY and CDR2 SVGEGT. This CDR3 contains 15 residues. V dropped 4 bases and J dropped 3 bases, with 15 bases sitting between them. The CDR3 loop reads CASSSPAGTDYGYTF. The CDR3, as DNA: TGTGCCAGCAGTTCCCCCGCCGGGACGGACTATGGCTACACCTTC.

This clonotype was recorded once. The V call is TRBV2, the J call TRBJ1-6; D is uncertain. Between the trimmed V and J ends, which lost 3 bases and 9 bases, there was a span of 9 bases. Germline V CDR1 and CDR2: SNHLY, FYNNEI. The CDR3 spans 13 residues. Here the CDR3 DNA reads TGTGCCAGCAGTGAGATCCAGGTTTCACCCCTCCACTTT. Amino acids: CASSEIQVSPLHF.

In its sample, this clonotype was seen a few times. V gene TRBV28 combines with J gene TRBJ1-2; the D is unclear. The V gene's germline CDR1 is MDHEN and CDR2 SYDVKM. This CDR3 comprises 14 residues. The ends were cut back, 2 bases at V and 4 bases at J, with 11 bases in the middle. The CDR3 nucleotides read TGTGCCAGCAGTTTACCAACCGGCGGCTATGGCTACACCTTC. Translation gives CASSLPTGGYGYTF.

The chain uses TRBV4-1 and TRBJ1-2, with D uncertain. In germline, CDR1 is MGHRA, CDR2 YSYEKL. This CDR3 region has 14 residues. Trimming removed 6 bases from V and 0 bases from J, with 11 bases in between. CDR3 residues: CASSAPGTNYGYTF. The DNA for the CDR3 is TGCGCCAGCAGTGCCCCCGGGACTAACTATGGCTACACCTTC.

The genes are TRBV20-1 and TRBJ2-7; D might be TRBD2 (6 bases). Trimming pared 6 bases from V and 2 bases from J, leaving 11 bases between. Germline CDR1 and CDR2: DFQATT and SNEGSKA (reference sequence). CDR3 length equals 12 residues. In nucleotides, the CDR3 is TGCAGTGCGCGGGACGAGGCCTACGAGCAGTACTTC. Translated, it gives CSARDEAYEQYF.

J is TRBJ2-2 and V is TRBV27, with D possibly being TRBD1 (6 bases). V shed 3 bases and J shed 7 bases, with 12 bases lying between them. This CDR3 contains 14 residues. Germline V gives CDR1 MNHEY, CDR2 SMNVEV (reference sequence). The CDR3 nucleotides are TGTGCCAGCAGTTTGACAGGCCCCTTCGGGGAGCTGTTTTTT. It yields the protein CASSLTGPFGELFF.

This chain uses TRBV4-1 with TRBJ2-1; 8 positions match TRBD1. V was clipped by 1 base and J by 6 bases; unmatched bases: 8. This CDR3 has 16 residues. Germline values: CDR1 MGHRA, CDR2 YSYEKL. CDR3 region: CASSQGQGRVGNEQFF. CDR3 DNA: TGCGCCAGCAGCCAAGGACAGGGGAGAGTGGGCAATGAGCAGTTCTTC.

Of note for this clonotype: A much more abundant neighbour one base away suggests this may be a read error. This chain links TRBV7-2 with TRBJ2-5, with 7 positions matching TRBD2. The CDR3 loop spans 15 amino acids. The germline V gene encodes CDR1 SGHTA and CDR2 FQGNSA. CDR3 protein: CASSLFGGYQATQYF. CDR3 nucleotides: TGTGCCAGCAGCTTATTCGGGGGGTACCAAGCGACCCAGTACTTC. Using reference TRBV7-2 and TRBJ2-5 for the parts outside the CDR3, the full variable domain is GAGVSQSPSNKVTEKGKDVELRCDPISGHTALYWYRQSLGQGLEFLIYFQGNSAPDKSGLPSDRFSAERTGGSVSTLTIQRTQQEDSAVYLCASSLFGGYQATQYFGPGTRLLVL.